The rows below give T cell receptor beta chains drawn from one sample of a study of T cell responses to AZD1222 COVID-19 vaccine. This table comes from immunoSEQ multiplex PCR, and its TCRdb copy is limited to in-frame clones, with some not included. Of around 200,000 clones listed, approximately 90% are singletons. The specimen was peripheral blood, collected on day 0 of AZD1222 vaccination. Source of these receptors: an adult in good health. CDR3s include the opening cysteine and the closing phenylalanine or tryptophan. Fields, in order: V gene, J gene, clone size, CDR3 protein. Where a row states a size, it is once, few, many or the class of an expanded clone; other rows omit it.

V: TRBV28
J: TRBJ1-2
size: NA
CDR3: CASSTNYGYTF

V: TRBV5-3
J: TRBJ2-7
size: NA
CDR3: CARSLCGSCSYEQYF

V: TRBV7-9
J: TRBJ2-7
size: few
CDR3: CASSPRLAGDHYEQYF

V: TRBV28
J: TRBJ2-5
size: NA
CDR3: CASSTVLAVQETQYF

V: TRBV5-4
J: TRBJ2-7
size: NA
CDR3: CASSRGLRDRPYEQYF

V: TRBV6-5
J: TRBJ2-1
size: NA
CDR3: CASSKHRGDEQFF

V: TRBV4-1
J: TRBJ1-4
size: NA
CDR3: CASSQATSRDGDEKLFF

V: TRBV19
J: TRBJ1-5
size: NA
CDR3: CASSIAGGNQPQHF

V: TRBV5-6
J: TRBJ2-7
size: NA
CDR3: CASSFLAGASYEQYF

V: TRBV5-6
J: TRBJ1-2
size: NA
CDR3: CASSLTAPRGYTF

V: TRBV7-3
J: TRBJ2-7
size: NA
CDR3: CASSLIFGQGHEQYF

V: TRBV7-9
J: TRBJ2-1
size: NA
CDR3: CASSSGAPNEQFF

V: TRBV5-1
J: TRBJ1-6
size: NA
CDR3: CASSGSKIGGSPLHF

V: TRBV2
J: TRBJ1-4
size: NA
CDR3: CASRQGAGTNEKLFF

V: TRBV4-2
J: TRBJ1-5
size: NA
CDR3: CASSQTGTENQPQHF

V: TRBV4-2
J: TRBJ2-5
size: NA
CDR3: CASSLPGTSGQETQYF

V: TRBV5-1
J: TRBJ1-1
size: NA
CDR3: CASSLWGSGDGTEAFF

V: TRBV27
J: TRBJ2-2
size: NA
CDR3: CASGLNEPGELFF

V: TRBV18
J: TRBJ2-1
size: NA
CDR3: CASSGLAGEFHNEQFF

V: TRBV5-1
J: TRBJ1-4
size: NA
CDR3: CASREWDGNEKLFF

V: TRBV5-4
J: TRBJ1-6
size: NA
CDR3: CASSGKGAINSPLHF

V: TRBV7-2
J: TRBJ2-3
size: NA
CDR3: CASSSHRPGLGGRDTQYF

V: TRBV4-1
J: TRBJ1-2
size: NA
CDR3: CASSQEPGSQGGGYTF

V: TRBV12-3/TRBV12-4
J: TRBJ1-1
size: once
CDR3: CASSFPGTEAFF

V: TRBV21-1
J: TRBJ2-7
size: NA
CDR3: CASRPGTGLYEQYF

V: TRBV7-9
J: TRBJ2-3
size: few
CDR3: CASSPRGLAGADTQYF

V: TRBV18
J: TRBJ2-3
size: NA
CDR3: CASSPLEAQYF

V: TRBV9
J: TRBJ2-7
size: NA
CDR3: CASSVDGRGDYEQYF

V: TRBV12-3/TRBV12-4
J: TRBJ2-1
size: NA
CDR3: CAGSLGPYNEQFF

V: TRBV7-9
J: TRBJ1-5
size: many
CDR3: CASSNTDRGGFNQPQHF

V: TRBV7-3
J: TRBJ1-1
size: few
CDR3: CASSHSRTFEAFF

V: TRBV12-3/TRBV12-4
J: TRBJ1-2
size: NA
CDR3: CASSGGQGSGYTF

V: TRBV5-6
J: TRBJ1-1
size: NA
CDR3: CASSLAFGQEGTEAFF

V: TRBV15
J: TRBJ1-3
size: NA
CDR3: CATSRDYRTASGNTIYF

V: TRBV7-8
J: TRBJ2-3
size: NA
CDR3: CASRRTLGVLAGHTDTQYF

V: TRBV6-1
J: TRBJ2-5
size: NA
CDR3: CASSEARTSGPETQYF